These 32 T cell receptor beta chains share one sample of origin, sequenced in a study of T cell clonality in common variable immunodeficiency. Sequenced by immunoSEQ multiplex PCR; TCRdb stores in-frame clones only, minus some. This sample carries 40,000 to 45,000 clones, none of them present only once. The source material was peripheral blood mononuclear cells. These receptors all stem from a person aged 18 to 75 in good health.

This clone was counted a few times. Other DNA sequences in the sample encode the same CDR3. The CDR3 DNA, read in part, is TGTGCCAGTAGTATAGACTGGACAGGTTCCCCGGGGACACTAATAGCTAAAAACATT. It specifies CASSIDWTGSPGTLIAKNI. The entire CDR3 is CASSIDWTGSPGTLIAKNIQYF. The chain combines TRBV19 with TRBJ2-4, with 7 positions matching TRBD1. The CDR3 end is not reached by the read, which stops 3 residues before it; the germline J gene fills it in. V shed 0 bases and J 4 bases; nucleotides not matched to a gene: 24. Per the germline V gene, CDR1 is LNHDA and CDR2 is SQIVND (reference sequence). The CDR3 sequence is 22 residues long.

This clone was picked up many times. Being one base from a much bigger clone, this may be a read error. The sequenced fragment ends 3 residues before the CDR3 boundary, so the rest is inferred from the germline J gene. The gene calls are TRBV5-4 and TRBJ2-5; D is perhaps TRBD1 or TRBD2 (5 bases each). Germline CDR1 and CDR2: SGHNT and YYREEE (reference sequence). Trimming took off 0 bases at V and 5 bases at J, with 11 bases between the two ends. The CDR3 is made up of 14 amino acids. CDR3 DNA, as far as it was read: TGTGCCAGCAGCTTGGTGGGGAGACAGGAGACC. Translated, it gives CASSLVGRQET. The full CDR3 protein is CASSLVGRQETQYF.

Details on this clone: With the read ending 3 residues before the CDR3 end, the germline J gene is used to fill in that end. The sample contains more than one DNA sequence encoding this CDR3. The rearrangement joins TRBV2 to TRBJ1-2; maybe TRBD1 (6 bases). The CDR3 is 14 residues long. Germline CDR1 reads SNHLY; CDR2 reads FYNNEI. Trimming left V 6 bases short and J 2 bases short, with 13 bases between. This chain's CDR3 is CASRRDTRNYGYTF. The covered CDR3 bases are TGTGCCAGCAGACGGGACACAAGGAACTATGGC.

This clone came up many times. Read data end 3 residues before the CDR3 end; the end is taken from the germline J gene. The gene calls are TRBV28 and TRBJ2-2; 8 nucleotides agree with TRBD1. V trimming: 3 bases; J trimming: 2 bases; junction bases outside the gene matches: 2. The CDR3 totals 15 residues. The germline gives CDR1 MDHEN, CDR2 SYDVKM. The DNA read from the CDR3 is TGTGCCAGCAGTTTGACAGGGGATAACACCGGGGAG. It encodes CASSLTGDNTGE. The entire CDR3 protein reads CASSLTGDNTGELFF. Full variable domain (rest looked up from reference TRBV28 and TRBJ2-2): DVKVTQSSRYLVKRTGEKVFLECVQDMDHENMFWYRQDPGLGLRLIYFSYDVKMKEKGDIPEGYSVSREKKERFSLILESASTNQTSMYLCASSLTGDNTGELFFGEGSRLTVL.

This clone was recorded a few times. CDR3 protein: CASSETGGAGYGYTF. The sequenced part of the CDR3 DNA is TGTGCCAGCAGTGAAACAGGGGGCGCGGGCTATGGC. V and J are TRBV2 and TRBJ1-2; 9 bases match TRBD1. The read ends 3 residues early relative to the CDR3; the germline J gene fills the gap. The CDR3 is 15 residues long. The V gene end was trimmed by 2 bases and the J gene end by 4 bases; junction bases not matched to a gene: 5. Germline loops: CDR1 SNHLY, CDR2 FYNNEI.

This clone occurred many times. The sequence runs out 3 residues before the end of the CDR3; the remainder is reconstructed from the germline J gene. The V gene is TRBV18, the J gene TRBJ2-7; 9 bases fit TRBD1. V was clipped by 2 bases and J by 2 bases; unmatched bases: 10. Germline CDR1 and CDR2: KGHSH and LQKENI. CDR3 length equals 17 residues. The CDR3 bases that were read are TGTGCCAGCTCACCAAGGACAGGGGATCGGGGTACCTACGAG. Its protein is CASSPRTGDRGTYE. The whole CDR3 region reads CASSPRTGDRGTYEQYF.

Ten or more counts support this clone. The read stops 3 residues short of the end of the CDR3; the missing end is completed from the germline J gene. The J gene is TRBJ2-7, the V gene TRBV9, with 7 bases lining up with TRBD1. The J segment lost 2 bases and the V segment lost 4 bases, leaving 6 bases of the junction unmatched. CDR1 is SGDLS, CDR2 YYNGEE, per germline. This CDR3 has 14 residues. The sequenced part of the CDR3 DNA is TGTGCCAGCAGCCCGACAGGGACAACCTACGAG. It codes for CASSPTGTTYE. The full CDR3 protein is CASSPTGTTYEQYF. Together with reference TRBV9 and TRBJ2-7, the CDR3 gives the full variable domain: DSGVTQTPKHLITATGQRVTLRCSPRSGDLSVYWYQQSLDQGLQFLIQYYNGEERAKGNILERFSAQQFPDLHSELNLSSLELGDSALYFCASSPTGTTYEQYFGPGTRLTVT.

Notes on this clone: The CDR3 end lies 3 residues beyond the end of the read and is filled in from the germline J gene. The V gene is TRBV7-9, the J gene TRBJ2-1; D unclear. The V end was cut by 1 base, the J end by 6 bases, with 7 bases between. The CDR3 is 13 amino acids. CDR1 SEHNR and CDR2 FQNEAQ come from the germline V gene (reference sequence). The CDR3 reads CASSLGAGNEQFF. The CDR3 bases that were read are TGTGCCAGCAGCTTAGGGGCCGGCAATGAG.

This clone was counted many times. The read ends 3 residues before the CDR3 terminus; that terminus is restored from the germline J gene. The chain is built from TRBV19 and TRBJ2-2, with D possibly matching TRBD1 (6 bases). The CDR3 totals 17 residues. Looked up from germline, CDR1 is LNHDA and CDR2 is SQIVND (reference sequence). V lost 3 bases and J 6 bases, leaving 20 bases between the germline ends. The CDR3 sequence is CASSMTVLRGLAGELFF. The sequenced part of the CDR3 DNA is TGTGCCAGTAGTATGACGGTCCTCAGGGGATTGGCCGGGGAG.

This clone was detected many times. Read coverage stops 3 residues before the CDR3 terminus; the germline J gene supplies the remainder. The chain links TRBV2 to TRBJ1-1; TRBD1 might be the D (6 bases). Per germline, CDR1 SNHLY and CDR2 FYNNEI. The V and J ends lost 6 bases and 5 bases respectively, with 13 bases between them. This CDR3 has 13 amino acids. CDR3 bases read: TGTGCCAGCAGATTACAGGGATGGACTGAA. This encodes CASRLQGWTE. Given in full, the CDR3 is CASRLQGWTEAFF. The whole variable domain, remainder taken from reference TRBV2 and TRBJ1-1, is EPEVTQTPSHQVTQMGQEVILRCVPISNHLYFYWYRQILGQKVEFLVSFYNNEISEKSEIFDDQFSVERPDGSNFTLKIRSTKLEDSAMYFCASRLQGWTEAFFGQGTRLTVV.

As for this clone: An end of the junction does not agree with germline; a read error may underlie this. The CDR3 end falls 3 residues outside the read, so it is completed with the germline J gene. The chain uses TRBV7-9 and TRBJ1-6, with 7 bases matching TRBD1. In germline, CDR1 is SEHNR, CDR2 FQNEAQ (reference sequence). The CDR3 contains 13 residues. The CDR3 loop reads CANSLDRESPLHF. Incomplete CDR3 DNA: TGTGCCAACAGCTTAGACAGGGAATCACCC.

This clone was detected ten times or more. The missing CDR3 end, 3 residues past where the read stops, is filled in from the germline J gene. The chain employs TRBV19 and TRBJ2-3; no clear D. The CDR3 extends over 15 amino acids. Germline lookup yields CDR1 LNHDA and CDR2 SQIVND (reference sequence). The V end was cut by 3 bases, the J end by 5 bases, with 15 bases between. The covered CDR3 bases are TGTGCCAGTAGTATTAGCCGACTCCCGGGAGATACG. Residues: CASSISRLPGDT. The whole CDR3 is CASSISRLPGDTQYF.

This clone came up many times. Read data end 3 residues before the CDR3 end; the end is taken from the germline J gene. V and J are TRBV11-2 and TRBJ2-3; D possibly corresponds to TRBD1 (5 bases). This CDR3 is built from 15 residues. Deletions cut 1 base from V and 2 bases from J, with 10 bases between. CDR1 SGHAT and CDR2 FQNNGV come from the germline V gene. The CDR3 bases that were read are TGTGCCAGCAGCTTAGGGACAAGACCCACAGATACG. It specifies CASSLGTRPTDT. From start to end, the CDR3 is CASSLGTRPTDTQYF. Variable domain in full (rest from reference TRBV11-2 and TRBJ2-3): EAGVAQSPRYKIIEKRQSVAFWCNPISGHATLYWYQQILGQGPKLLIQFQNNGVVDDSQLPKDRFSAERLKGVDSTLKIQPAKLEDSAVYLCASSLGTRPTDTQYFGPGTRLTVL.

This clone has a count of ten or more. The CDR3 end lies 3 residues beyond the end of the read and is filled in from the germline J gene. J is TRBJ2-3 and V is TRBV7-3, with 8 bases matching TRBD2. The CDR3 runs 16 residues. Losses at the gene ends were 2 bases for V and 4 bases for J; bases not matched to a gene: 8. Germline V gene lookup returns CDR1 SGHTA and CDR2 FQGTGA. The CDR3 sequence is CASSLRPSGGADTQYF. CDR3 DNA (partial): TGTGCCAGCAGCTTACGACCAAGCGGGGGTGCAGATACG.

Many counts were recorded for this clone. The CDR3 bases that were read are TGTGCCAGCAGCTTAGTAGCGCGTGAG. Translated, it gives CASSLVARE. The entire CDR3 protein reads CASSLVAREQFF. The chain couples TRBV11-2 to TRBJ2-1, with D tentatively TRBD2 (5 bases). The CDR3 goes on 3 residues after the read ends, and that part is filled in from the germline J gene. This CDR3 has 12 residues. CDR1 is SGHAT and CDR2 is FQNNGV in the germline V gene. Trimming cost V 1 base and J 9 bases, with 7 bases left between them.

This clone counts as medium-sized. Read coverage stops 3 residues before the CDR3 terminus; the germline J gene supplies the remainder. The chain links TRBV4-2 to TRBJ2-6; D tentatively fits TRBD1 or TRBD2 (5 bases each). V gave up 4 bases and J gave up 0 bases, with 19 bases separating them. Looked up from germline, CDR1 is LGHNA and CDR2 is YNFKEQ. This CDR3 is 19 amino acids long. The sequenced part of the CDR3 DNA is TGTGCCAGCAGCCCAACGGCAGGGAGCCTCTTCTCTGGGGCCAACGTC. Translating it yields CASSPTAGSLFSGANV. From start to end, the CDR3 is CASSPTAGSLFSGANVLTF.

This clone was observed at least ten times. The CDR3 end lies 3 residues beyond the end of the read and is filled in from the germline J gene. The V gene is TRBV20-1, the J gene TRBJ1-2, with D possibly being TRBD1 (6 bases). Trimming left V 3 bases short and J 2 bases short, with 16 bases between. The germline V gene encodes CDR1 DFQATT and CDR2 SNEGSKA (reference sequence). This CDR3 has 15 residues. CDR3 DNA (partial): TGCAGTGCTAGTGTTGGAGGTACAGGGAACTATGGC. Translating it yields CSASVGGTGNYG. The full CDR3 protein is CSASVGGTGNYGYTF.

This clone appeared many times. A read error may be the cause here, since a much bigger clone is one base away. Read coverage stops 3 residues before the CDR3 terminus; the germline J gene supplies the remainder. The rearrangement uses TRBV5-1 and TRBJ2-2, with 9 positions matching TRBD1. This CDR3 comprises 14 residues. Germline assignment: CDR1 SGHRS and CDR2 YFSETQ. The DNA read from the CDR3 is TGCGCCAGCAGCCGCGGGACAGGGAGGGAAAAG. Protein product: CASSRGTGREK. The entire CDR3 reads CASSRGTGREKLFF.

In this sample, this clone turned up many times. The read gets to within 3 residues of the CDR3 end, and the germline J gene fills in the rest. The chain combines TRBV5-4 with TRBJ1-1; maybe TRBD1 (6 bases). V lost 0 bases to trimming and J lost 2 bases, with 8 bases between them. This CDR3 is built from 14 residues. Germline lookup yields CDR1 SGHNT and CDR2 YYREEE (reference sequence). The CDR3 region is CASSLAGQNTEAFF. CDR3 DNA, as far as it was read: TGTGCCAGCAGCTTGGCGGGACAAAACACTGAA. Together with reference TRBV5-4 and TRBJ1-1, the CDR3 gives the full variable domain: ETGVTQSPTHLIKTRGQQVTLRCSSQSGHNTVSWYQQALGQGPQFIFQYYREEENGRGNFPPRFSGLQFPNYSSELNVNALELDDSALYLCASSLAGQNTEAFFGQGTRLTVV.

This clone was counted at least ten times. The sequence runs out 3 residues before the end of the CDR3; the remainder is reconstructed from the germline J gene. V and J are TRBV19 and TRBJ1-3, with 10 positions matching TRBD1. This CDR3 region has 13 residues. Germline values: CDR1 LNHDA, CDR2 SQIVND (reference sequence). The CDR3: CASSLPDRGKIYF. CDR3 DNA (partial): TGTGCCAGTAGTCTCCCGGACAGGGGGAAA. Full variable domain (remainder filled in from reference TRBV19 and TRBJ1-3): DGGITQSPKYLFRKEGQNVTLSCEQNLNHDAMYWYRQDPGQGLRLIYYSQIVNDFQKGDIAEGYSVSREKKESFPLTVTSAQKNPTAFYLCASSLPDRGKIYFGEGSWLTVV.

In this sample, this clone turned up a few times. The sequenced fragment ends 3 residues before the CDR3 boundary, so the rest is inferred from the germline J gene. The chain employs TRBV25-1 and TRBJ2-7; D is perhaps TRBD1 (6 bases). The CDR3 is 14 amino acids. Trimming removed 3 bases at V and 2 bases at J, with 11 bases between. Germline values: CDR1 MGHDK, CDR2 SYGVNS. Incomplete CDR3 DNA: TGTGCCAGCAGTGACCCCGGACAGACCTACGAG. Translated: CASSDPGQTYE. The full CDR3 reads CASSDPGQTYEQYF.

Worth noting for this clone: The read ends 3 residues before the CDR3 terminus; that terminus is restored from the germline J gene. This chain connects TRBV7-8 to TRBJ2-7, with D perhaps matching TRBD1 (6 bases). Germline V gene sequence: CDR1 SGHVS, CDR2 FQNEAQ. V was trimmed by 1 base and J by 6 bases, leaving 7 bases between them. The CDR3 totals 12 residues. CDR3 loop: CASSLDRAEQYF. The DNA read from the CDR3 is TGTGCCAGCAGCTTAGACAGGGCCGAG.

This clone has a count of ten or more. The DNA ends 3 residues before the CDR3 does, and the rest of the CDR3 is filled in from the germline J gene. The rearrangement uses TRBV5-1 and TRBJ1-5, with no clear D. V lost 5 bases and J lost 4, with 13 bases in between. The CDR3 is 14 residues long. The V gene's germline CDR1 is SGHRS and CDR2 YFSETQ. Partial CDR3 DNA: TGCGCCAGCAGTCAAAGCCCAGGTAATCAGCCC. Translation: CASSQSPGNQP. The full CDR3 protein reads CASSQSPGNQPQHF.

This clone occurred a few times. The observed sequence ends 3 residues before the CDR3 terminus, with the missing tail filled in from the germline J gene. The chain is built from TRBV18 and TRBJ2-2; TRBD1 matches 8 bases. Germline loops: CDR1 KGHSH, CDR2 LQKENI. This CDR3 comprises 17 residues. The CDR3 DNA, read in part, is TGTGCCAGCTCACCATTAGGCACCGGGACAGGCAATTCACCG. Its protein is CASSPLGTGTGNSP. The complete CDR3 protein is CASSPLGTGTGNSPLFF.

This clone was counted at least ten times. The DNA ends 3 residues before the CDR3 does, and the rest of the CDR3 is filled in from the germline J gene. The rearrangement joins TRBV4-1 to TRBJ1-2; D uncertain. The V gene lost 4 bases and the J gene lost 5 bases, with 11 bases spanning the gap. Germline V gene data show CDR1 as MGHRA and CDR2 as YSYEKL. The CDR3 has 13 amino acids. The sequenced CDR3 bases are TGCGCCAGCAGCCCAACAGAGAGTTATGGC. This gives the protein CASSPTESYG. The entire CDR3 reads CASSPTESYGYTF.

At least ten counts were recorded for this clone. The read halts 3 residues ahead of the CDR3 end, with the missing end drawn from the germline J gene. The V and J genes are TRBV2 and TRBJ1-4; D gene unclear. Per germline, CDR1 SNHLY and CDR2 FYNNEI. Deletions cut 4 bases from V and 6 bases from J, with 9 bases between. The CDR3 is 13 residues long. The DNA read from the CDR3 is TGTGCCAGCAGTGGACATGAGGATGAAAAA. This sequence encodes CASSGHEDEK. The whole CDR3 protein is CASSGHEDEKLFF. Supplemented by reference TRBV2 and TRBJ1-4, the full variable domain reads EPEVTQTPSHQVTQMGQEVILRCVPISNHLYFYWYRQILGQKVEFLVSFYNNEISEKSEIFDDQFSVERPDGSNFTLKIRSTKLEDSAMYFCASSGHEDEKLFFGSGTQLSVL.

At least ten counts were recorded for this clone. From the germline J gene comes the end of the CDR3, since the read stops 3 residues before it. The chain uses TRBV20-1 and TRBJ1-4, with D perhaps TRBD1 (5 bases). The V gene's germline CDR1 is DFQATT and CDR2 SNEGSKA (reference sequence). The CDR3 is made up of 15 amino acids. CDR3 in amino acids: CSARAGLFYNSPLFF. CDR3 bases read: TGCAGTGCTAGGGCAGGGTTATTCTATAATTCACCA.

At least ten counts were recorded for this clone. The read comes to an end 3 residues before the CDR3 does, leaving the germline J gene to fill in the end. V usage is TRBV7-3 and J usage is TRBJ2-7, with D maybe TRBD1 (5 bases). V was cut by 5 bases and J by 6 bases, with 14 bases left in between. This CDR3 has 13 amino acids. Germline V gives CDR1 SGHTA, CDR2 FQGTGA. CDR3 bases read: TGTGCCAGCAGCCGGCCCGACAGCTCCGAG. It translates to CASSRPDSSE. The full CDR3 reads CASSRPDSSEQYF.

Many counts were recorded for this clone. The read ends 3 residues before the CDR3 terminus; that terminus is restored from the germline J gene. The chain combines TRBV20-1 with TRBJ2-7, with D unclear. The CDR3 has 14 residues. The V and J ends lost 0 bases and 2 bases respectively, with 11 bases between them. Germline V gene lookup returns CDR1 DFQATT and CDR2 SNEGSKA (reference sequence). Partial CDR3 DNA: TGCAGTGCTAGAGATGGTAGCCAGCCCTACGAG. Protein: CSARDGSQPYE. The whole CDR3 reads CSARDGSQPYEQYF.

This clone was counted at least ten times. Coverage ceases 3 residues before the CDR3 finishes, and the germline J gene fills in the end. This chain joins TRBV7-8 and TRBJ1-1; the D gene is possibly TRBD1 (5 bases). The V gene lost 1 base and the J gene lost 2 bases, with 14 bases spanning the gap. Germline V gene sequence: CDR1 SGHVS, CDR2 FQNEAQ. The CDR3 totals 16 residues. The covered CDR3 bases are TGTGCCAGCAGCTTAGTCTTGGGGGGGACCAACACTGAA. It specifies CASSLVLGGTNTE. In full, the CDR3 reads CASSLVLGGTNTEAFF.

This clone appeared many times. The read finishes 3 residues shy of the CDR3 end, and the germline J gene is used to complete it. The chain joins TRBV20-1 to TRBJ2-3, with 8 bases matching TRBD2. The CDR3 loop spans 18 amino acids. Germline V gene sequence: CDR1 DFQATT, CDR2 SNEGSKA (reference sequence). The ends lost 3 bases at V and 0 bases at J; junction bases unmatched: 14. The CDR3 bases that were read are TGCAGTGCTAGCCAGATGCTAGGACTAGCCGCCAGCACAGATACG. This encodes CSASQMLGLAASTDT. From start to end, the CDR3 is CSASQMLGLAASTDTQYF.

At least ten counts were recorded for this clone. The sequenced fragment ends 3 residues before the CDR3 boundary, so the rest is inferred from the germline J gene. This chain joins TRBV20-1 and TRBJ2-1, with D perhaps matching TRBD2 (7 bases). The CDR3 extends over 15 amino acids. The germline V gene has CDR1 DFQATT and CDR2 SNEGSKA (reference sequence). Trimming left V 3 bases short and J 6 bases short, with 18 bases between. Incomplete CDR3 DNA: TGCAGTGCTAGGGGAGTTGGGCGGGGGCGCAATGAG. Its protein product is CSARGVGRGRNE. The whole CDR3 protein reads CSARGVGRGRNEQFF.